The rows below give T cell receptor beta chains drawn from one sample of a study of beta chain features in type 1 diabetes. TCRdb keeps only in-frame clones here, not all; method: immunoSEQ multiplex PCR. The sample lists some 270,000 clones, approximately 8.1% occurring once. The sequencing sample was made of central memory CD4+ T cells from blood. The receptors come from a woman between 18 and 30 years old in good health. Both conserved end residues are part of each CDR3. D genes are given only for firm matches. Size is stated for part of the rows, as once, few or many counts, or as a class when the clone is expanded.

cdr3_nt | cdr3_aa | v_call | clone_size | d_call | j_call
TGTGCCAGCAGCCAAGAGGGGTTTGAAGCTTTCTTT | CASSQEGFEAFF | TRBV4-2 | - | - | TRBJ1-1
TGTGCCAGCCACCTCGTCGGCGGTGAAAAACTGTTTTTT | CASHLVGGEKLFF | TRBV2 | - | - | TRBJ1-4
TGTGCCAGCACGGGAGTAGGTCGGGGCGGTAATGAAAAACTGTTTTTT | CASTGVGRGGNEKLFF | TRBV27 | few | - | TRBJ1-4
TGTGCCAGCACCTCCGGGACAATTTACCACACCATATATTTT | CASTSGTIYHTIYF | TRBV28 | - | - | TRBJ1-3
TGTGCCAGCAGCTTAGAACGGGGATACTCCTACGAGCAGTACTTC | CASSLERGYSYEQYF | TRBV7-2 | - | - | TRBJ2-7
TGTGCCAGTAGTTGGACTAGTCAAGAGACCCAGTACTTC | CASSWTSQETQYF | TRBV19 | - | TRBD2 | TRBJ2-5
TGTGCCAGCAGTGATACGGACAGGGGGGTGAATGGCTACACCTTC | CASSDTDRGVNGYTF | TRBV2 | many | TRBD1 | TRBJ1-2
TGTGCCACCAGCAGAGTTGGGTCACCCCAGCCCCAGCATTTT | CATSRVGSPQPQHF | TRBV15 | - | - | TRBJ1-5
TGTGCCAGCAGCACAAGGTCGCTAGCGGAGTACAATGAGCAGTTCTTC | CASSTRSLAEYNEQFF | TRBV7-2 | few | TRBD2 | TRBJ2-1
TGTGCCAGCAGCCAAGACAAGGGGGCAGCTTTCTTT | CASSQDKGAAFF | TRBV4-2 | few | TRBD1 | TRBJ1-1
TGCGCCAGCGGCGCGGGGGCGGCGAACACTGAAGCTTTCTTT | CASGAGAANTEAFF | TRBV5-1 | few | - | TRBJ1-1
TGTGCCAGCAGCCAAGGGGGACTCGGCAATCAGCCCCAGCATTTT | CASSQGGLGNQPQHF | TRBV14 | few | - | TRBJ1-5
TGTGCCAGCTCACCACCGCAGGGATCAGCTTTCTTT | CASSPPQGSAFF | TRBV18 | few | - | TRBJ1-1
TGTGCCAGCAGCCGGCCGGTATCGGAGGATGAGCAGTTCTTC | CASSRPVSEDEQFF | TRBV7-9 | few | - | TRBJ2-1
TGTGCCAGCAGCGACGACAGGATTCAGCCCCAGCATTTT | CASSDDRIQPQHF | TRBV6-1 | - | - | TRBJ1-5
TGTGCCAGCAGTACACCGAACACCGGGGAGCTGTTTTTT | CASSTPNTGELFF | TRBV7-2 | - | - | TRBJ2-2
TGTGCCAGCAGCTTATTTGGACAGGGTTTAGATACGCAGTATTTT | CASSLFGQGLDTQYF | TRBV7-2 | few | TRBD1 | TRBJ2-3
TGTGCCAGCAGACTTGAGACAGATACGCAGTATTTT | CASRLETDTQYF | TRBV5-4 | many | - | TRBJ2-3
TGTGCCAGCAGTGAATGGTACATTCAGTACTTC | CASSEWYIQYF | TRBV25-1 | - | - | TRBJ2-4
TGTGCCAGCAGCCAGCTTAGTACCTACAATGAGCAGTTCTTC | CASSQLSTYNEQFF | TRBV7-2 | few | - | TRBJ2-1
TGTGCCAGCAGCTTAGGGACCCACCACACTGAAGCTTTCTTT | CASSLGTHHTEAFF | TRBV7-2 | - | - | TRBJ1-1
TGTGCCAGTAGGGACAGGGGTAGTCAGCCCCAGCATTTT | CASRDRGSQPQHF | TRBV19 | few | TRBD1 | TRBJ1-5
TGTGCCAGCAGTTTAGTGGGGACCGGAAGCACTGAAGCTTTCTTT | CASSLVGTGSTEAFF | TRBV28 | few | - | TRBJ1-1
TGTGCCAGCTCTCGATTGACGTTCTTAAAGGATGGCACTGAAGCTTTCTTT | CASSRLTFLKDGTEAFF | TRBV10-3 | - | - | TRBJ1-1
TGTGCCAGCAGCCAAGGACAGGCCGGCGCTGAAGCTTTCTTT | CASSQGQAGAEAFF | TRBV4-2 | few | - | TRBJ1-1
TGTGCCAGCAGCCGGGACACGTCTAACTATGGCTACACCTTC | CASSRDTSNYGYTF | TRBV7-9 | - | - | TRBJ1-2
TGTGCCAGCAGACCGGCGGGACCGAATAATTCACCCCTCCACTTT | CASRPAGPNNSPLHF | TRBV28 | few | - | TRBJ1-6